Listed below are T cell receptor beta chains from one sample, sequenced in a study of blood T cell repertoires in COVID-19. Only in-frame clones appear in the TCRdb table, and some are missing; sequencing was by immunoSEQ multiplex PCR. Of roughly 70,000 clones in the sample, around 89% were seen once. The sequenced sample consisted of peripheral blood. The source is a woman over 75 with active COVID-19. The CDR3 runs from the conserved cysteine through the conserved F or W. D genes are given only for firm matches. Expanded clones get a size class; other rows say once, few or many, or leave the size out.

TRBJ2-7,NA,TRBV7-9,NA,CASSRGNYEQYF,TGTGCCAGCAGCCGCGGGAATTACGAGCAGTACTTC
TRBJ2-2,once,TRBV6-2/TRBV6-3,NA,CASSGTNTGELFF,TGTGCCAGCAGTGGGACTAACACCGGGGAGCTGTTTTTT
TRBJ1-1,NA,TRBV27,TRBD1,CASSPGQREAFF,TGTGCCAGCAGTCCGGGACAGAGAGAAGCTTTCTTT
TRBJ1-5,NA,TRBV19,TRBD1,CASSHSSDRDNQPQHF,TGTGCCAGTAGTCATAGCTCCGACAGGGACAATCAGCCCCAGCATTTT
TRBJ2-2,once,TRBV4-2,NA,CASSQEGHRPGELFF,TGTGCCAGCAGCCAAGAAGGACACCGTCCTGGGGAGCTGTTTTTT
TRBJ1-5,NA,TRBV10-3,TRBD1,CAISESTGGEPQHF,TGTGCCATCAGTGAGTCGACAGGGGGCGAGCCCCAGCATTTT
TRBJ1-4,NA,TRBV7-8,NA,CASSLAPLAGPTNEKLFF,TGTGCCAGCAGCTTAGCGCCCCTCGCAGGGCCAACTAATGAAAAACTGTTTTTT
TRBJ2-7,NA,TRBV11-1,NA,CASSFNVFGDEQYF,TGTGCCAGCAGCTTTAATGTATTCGGGGACGAGCAGTACTTC
TRBJ2-2,NA,TRBV18,NA,CASFSPDRKTGELFF,TGTGCCAGCTTCTCACCCGACAGAAAAACCGGGGAGCTGTTTTTT
TRBJ2-3,NA,TRBV7-2,TRBD1,CASSGQGAITDTQYF,TGTGCCAGCAGCGGACAGGGGGCTATCACAGATACGCAGTATTTT
TRBJ2-1,NA,TRBV5-5,TRBD2,CASSLVRGGTSGRYNEQFF,TGTGCCAGCAGCTTGGTTCGCGGCGGGACTAGCGGGAGGTACAATGAGCAGTTCTTC
TRBJ2-1,NA,TRBV5-1,TRBD2,CASSLELAGGNEQFF,TGCGCCAGCAGCTTGGAACTAGCGGGAGGGAATGAGCAGTTCTTC
TRBJ2-1,NA,TRBV11-2,TRBD2,CASSSGTSGANEQFF,TGTGCCAGCAGCTCGGGGACTAGCGGCGCCAATGAGCAGTTCTTC
TRBJ2-3,NA,TRBV15,NA,CATSRGGGSTDTQYF,TGTGCCACCAGCAGAGGTGGCGGCAGCACAGATACGCAGTATTTT
TRBJ2-7,NA,TRBV28,TRBD2,CASSSAGGSHEQYF,TGTGCCAGCAGCTCAGCGGGGGGTTCCCACGAGCAGTACTTC